A selection of T cell receptor beta chains follows, all from one sample in a study of T cells in Graves' hyperthyroidism and ophthalmopathy. TCRdb recomputed calls from the multiplex PCR reads with MiXCR, one row per CDR3 protein. Found here are more than 450,000 distinct CDR3 sequences, less than 15% of them singletons; the top ten hold roughly 14%. What was sequenced was blood. These receptors were taken from a woman aged 40 to 50 with Graves' hyperthyroidism. The CDR3 runs from the conserved cysteine through the conserved F or W. The order of the fields is clone size, J gene, V gene, D gene, CDR3 protein, CDR3 DNA. D genes are given only for firm matches. Only some rows state a clone size, as once, few, many or a class for expanded clones.

>NA|TRBJ1-2|TRBV7-9|NA
CASGQSNYGYTF
TGTGCCAGCGGGCAATCTAACTATGGCTACACCTTC
>many|TRBJ2-7|TRBV11-2|TRBD2
CASSIRAGVIYEQYF
TGTGCCAGCAGCATCCGAGCGGGAGTTATCTACGAGCAGTACTTC
>many|TRBJ1-1|TRBV5-1|NA
CASSQNKNTEAFF
TGCGCCAGCAGTCAGAACAAGAACACTGAAGCTTTCTTT
>NA|TRBJ2-6|TRBV9|TRBD1
CASSAGQPGANVLTF
TGTGCCAGCAGCGCGGGACAGCCGGGGGCCAACGTCCTGACTTTC
>many|TRBJ2-1|TRBV7-2|NA
CASSLGPDSRSNEQFF
TGTGCCAGCAGCTTAGGGCCGGACTCTCGTAGCAATGAGCAGTTCTTC
>many|TRBJ1-1|TRBV29-1|TRBD1
CSVVGTGNTEAFF
TGCAGCGTTGTGGGGACAGGGAACACTGAAGCTTTCTTT
>many|TRBJ1-2|TRBV7-2|NA
CASSLERDYGYTF
TGTGCCAGCAGCTTAGAAAGAGACTATGGCTACACCTTC
>many|TRBJ2-1|TRBV3-1|NA
CASSQTGTYNEQFF
TGTGCCAGCAGCCAAACAGGGACTTACAATGAGCAGTTCTTC
>NA|TRBJ2-1|TRBV19|TRBD2
CASSSSGRVNEQFF
TGTGCCAGTAGTTCTAGCGGGAGAGTTAATGAGCAGTTCTTC
>many|TRBJ2-7|TRBV28|TRBD2
CASSSPSGSSYEQYF
TGTGCCAGCAGTTCTCCTAGCGGGAGCTCCTACGAGCAGTACTTC
>many|TRBJ1-2|TRBV11-2|NA
CASRGNYGYTF
TGTGCCAGCAGGGGAAACTATGGCTACACCTTC
>many|TRBJ2-7|TRBV7-8|NA
CASSKRDSSYEQYF
TGTGCCAGCAGCAAAAGGGACTCATCCTACGAGCAGTACTTC
>few|TRBJ2-5|TRBV20-1|TRBD2
CSARGSEINLAGGQTQYF
TGCAGTGCTAGAGGGTCAGAGATAAACCTAGCGGGAGGGCAGACCCAGTACTTC
>many|TRBJ2-7|TRBV2|NA
CASSEIEAEYEQYF
TGTGCCAGCAGTGAAATCGAAGCCGAGTACGAGCAGTACTTC
>many|TRBJ2-7|TRBV5-6|NA
CASTLGAAVEQYF
TGTGCCAGCACCTTAGGGGCAGCTGTCGAGCAGTACTTC
>NA|TRBJ2-1|TRBV9|NA
CASSVEASDNEQFF
TGTGCCAGCAGCGTAGAGGCTAGCGACAATGAGCAGTTCTTC
>many|TRBJ1-1|TRBV20-1|NA
CSARDGNTEAFF
TGCAGTGCTAGAGACGGGAACACTGAAGCTTTCTTT
>many|TRBJ1-2|TRBV15|NA
CATSRDTGGSNYGYTF
TGTGCCACCAGCAGAGATACGGGAGGCTCTAACTATGGCTACACCTTC
>many|TRBJ2-1|TRBV20-1|NA
CSARETLTYNEQFF
TGCAGTGCTAGAGAAACCTTAACTTACAATGAGCAGTTCTTC
>many|TRBJ2-7|TRBV28|NA
CASSLRGTTYEQYF
TGTGCCAGCAGTTTACGGGGGACCACCTACGAGCAGTACTTC
>few|TRBJ2-7|TRBV7-9|NA
CASTFGGGYEQYF
TGTGCCAGCACCTTTGGAGGGGGCTACGAGCAGTACTTC
>NA|TRBJ1-2|TRBV19|NA
CASSIGDKSSGYTF
TGTGCCAGTAGTATAGGGGACAAGAGCTCGGGCTACACCTTC
>NA|TRBJ2-7|TRBV5-1|NA
CASSLGVTATYEQYF
TGCGCCAGCAGCTTGGGGGTGACAGCTACCTACGAGCAGTACTTC
>many|TRBJ1-1|TRBV7-3|NA
CASSLTGGGTEAFF
TGTGCCAGCAGCTTAACGGGGGGCGGCACTGAAGCTTTCTTT
>NA|TRBJ2-5|TRBV5-1|NA
CASSGRINQETQYF
TGCGCCAGCAGCGGGCGGATAAACCAAGAGACCCAGTACTTC
>few|TRBJ1-4|TRBV3-1|NA
CASSQERLTNEKLFF
TGTGCCAGCAGCCAAGAACGGCTCACTAATGAAAAACTGTTTTTT
>many|TRBJ2-3|TRBV7-9|NA
CASSFGTTPSSTDTQYF
TGTGCCAGCAGCTTCGGGACCACACCCTCTAGCACAGATACGCAGTATTTT
>few|TRBJ1-5|TRBV6-5|NA
CASSYFETSNQPQHF
TGTGCCAGCAGTTACTTTGAGACAAGCAATCAGCCCCAGCATTTT
>many|TRBJ1-3|TRBV2|NA
CASSFSSSGNTIYF
TGTGCCAGCAGTTTTTCAAGCTCTGGAAACACCATATATTTT
>few|TRBJ2-3|TRBV9|TRBD1
CASSNRDRGRDTQYF
TGTGCCAGCAGCAACCGGGACAGGGGGCGAGATACGCAGTATTTT
>few|TRBJ2-1|TRBV5-4|TRBD1
CASSPGQGDNEQFF
TGTGCCAGCAGCCCGGGACAGGGGGACAATGAGCAGTTCTTC
>NA|TRBJ2-5|TRBV7-9|NA
CASSLSQLAKTQYF
TGTGCCAGCAGCTTATCCCAACTAGCCAAGACCCAGTACTTC
>few|TRBJ2-7|TRBV20-1|NA
CSASSRRDLGTYEQYF
TGCAGTGCTAGTTCCCGCCGGGACCTGGGGACCTACGAGCAGTACTTC
>few|TRBJ2-7|TRBV10-2|NA
CASARPPDYEQYF
TGCGCCAGCGCTCGCCCCCCCGACTACGAGCAGTACTTC
>NA|TRBJ1-4|TRBV19|NA
CASSIAAVATNEKLFF
TGTGCCAGTAGTATAGCGGCAGTTGCAACTAATGAAAAACTGTTTTTT
>many|TRBJ2-7|TRBV28|NA
CASSFTQYANEQYF
TGTGCCAGCAGTTTTACACAGTACGCCAACGAGCAGTACTTC
>NA|TRBJ1-6|TRBV4-1|TRBD1
CASSQPGQGGNSPLHF
TGCGCCAGCAGCCAACCGGGACAGGGGGGGAATTCACCCCTCCACTTT
>many|TRBJ2-1|TRBV27|TRBD1
CASTGTGLYNEQFF
TGTGCCAGCACCGGGACAGGACTCTACAATGAGCAGTTCTTC
>NA|TRBJ1-2|TRBV9|TRBD1
CASSPLGQGLSGYTF
TGTGCCAGCAGCCCTCTCGGACAGGGGTTGAGTGGCTACACCTTC
>many|TRBJ2-1|TRBV18|TRBD2
CASRPRAGREDEQFF
TGTGCCAGCAGGCCCAGGGCCGGGAGGGAAGATGAGCAGTTCTTC
>many|TRBJ2-3|TRBV20-1|NA
CSGGTNTDTQYF
TGCAGTGGGGGGACAAACACAGATACGCAGTATTTT
>many|TRBJ2-2|TRBV10-3|NA
CAISDPGRSDTGELFF
TGTGCCATCAGTGACCCAGGGAGGTCGGACACCGGGGAGCTGTTTTTT
>NA|TRBJ2-1|TRBV9|TRBD2
CASSVVTSGYNEQFF
TGTGCCAGCAGCGTAGTTACTAGCGGATACAATGAGCAGTTCTTC
>many|TRBJ1-2|TRBV28|NA
CASSSPGKTPKGGYTF
TGTGCCAGCAGTTCCCCTGGGAAGACGCCTAAGGGTGGCTACACCTTC
>NA|TRBJ1-6|TRBV6-5|TRBD1
CASSYLTDREYNSPLHF
TGTGCCAGCAGTTACTTGACGGACAGGGAATATAATTCACCCCTCCACTTT
>few|TRBJ1-2|TRBV28|NA
CASSRRQRYYTF
TGTGCCAGCAGCCGAAGACAGAGATACTACACCTTC
>many|TRBJ2-5|TRBV12-3/TRBV12-4|NA
CASSFAVPETQYF
TGTGCCAGCAGTTTTGCCGTCCCGGAGACCCAGTACTTC
>many|TRBJ2-3|TRBV3-1|TRBD2
CASSPRPQAGGTDTQYF
TGTGCCAGCAGCCCCCGCCCTCAAGCGGGAGGCACAGATACGCAGTATTTT
>many|TRBJ1-1|TRBV20-1|NA
CSARDGGGTEAFF
TGCAGTGCTAGAGATGGGGGGGGAACTGAAGCTTTCTTT
>NA|TRBJ2-5|TRBV4-1|NA
CASSQGKGLGETQYF
TGCGCCAGCAGCCAAGGAAAGGGGTTGGGGGAGACCCAGTACTTC
>many|TRBJ2-7|TRBV6-1|NA
CASSESWGFEQYF
TGTGCCAGCAGTGAAAGTTGGGGTTTCGAGCAGTACTTC
>few|TRBJ1-4|TRBV20-1|TRBD1
CSARVQGAKNSRNNEKLFF
TGCAGTGCTAGGGTACAGGGGGCTAAAAACTCGAGAAATAATGAAAAACTGTTTTTT